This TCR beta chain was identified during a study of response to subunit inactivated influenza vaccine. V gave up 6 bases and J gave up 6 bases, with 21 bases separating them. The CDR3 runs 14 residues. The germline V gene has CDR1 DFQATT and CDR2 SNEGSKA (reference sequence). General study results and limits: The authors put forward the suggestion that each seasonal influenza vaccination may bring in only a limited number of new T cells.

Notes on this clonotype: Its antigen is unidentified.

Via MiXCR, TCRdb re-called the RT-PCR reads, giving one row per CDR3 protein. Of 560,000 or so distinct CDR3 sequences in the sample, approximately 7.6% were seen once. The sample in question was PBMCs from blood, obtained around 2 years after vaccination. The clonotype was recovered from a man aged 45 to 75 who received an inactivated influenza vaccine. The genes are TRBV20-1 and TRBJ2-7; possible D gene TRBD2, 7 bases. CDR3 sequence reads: CSAAITGRVGEQYF. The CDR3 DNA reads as TGCAGTGCAGCGATAACAGGGAGGGTGGGCGAGCAGTACTTC.